The T cell receptor (beta chain) under discussion was sequenced for a study of T cells in Graves' hyperthyroidism and ophthalmopathy. Amplified regions were TCR beta CDR3 sequences from RNA transcripts. The HTBI primer set was used in a first-round RT-PCR of the TCR CDR3. Each CDR3 protein is one row after TCRdb ran MiXCR on the multiplex PCR reads. The table has approximately 700,000 distinct CDR3 sequences, 45% seen once. Uncontrolled infection, other autoimmune disease, pregnancy or lactation excluded patients. Diagnosis rested on symptoms, serum thyroxine and TRAb, thyroid ultrasound, and orbital computed tomography. The sample holds many counts of this clonotype. No antigen is known for it. The V end lost 2 bases, the J end lost 6 bases, and 14 bases lay between the germline ends. Per the germline V gene, CDR1 is SGHTA and CDR2 is FQGTGA. This CDR3 has 14 amino acids. Notes on the study in general: Blood also contained most expanded thyroid clonotypes above 0.001. The authors' 13 V-J model separated ophthalmopathy from stable hyperthyroidism.

The sample consisted of peripheral blood or thyroid tissue (not recorded which). The TCR comes from an adult man with Graves' disease, either hyperthyroidism or ophthalmopathy (not recorded which). The chain employs TRBV7-3 and TRBJ2-7; either TRBD1 or TRBD2 may fit D (5 bases each). The CDR3 region is CASSLDGAVGEQYF. CDR3 sequence (DNA): TGTGCCAGCAGCTTAGACGGGGCTGTGGGCGAGCAGTACTTC.